This T cell receptor (beta chain) originates from a study of cytomegalovirus exposure and HLA in healthy donors. Study-wide results and limits: For TCR beta chains, V- and J-gene trimming was later linked to a missense DCLRE1C variant. HLA-A and HLA-B allele assignments for most subjects were reportedly predicted accurately using TCR beta sequences.

Donors consisted of healthy bone marrow donors. Concerning this clone: Its antigen is unknown.

The CDR3 contains 13 residues. In germline, CDR1 is GTSNPN, CDR2 SVGIG (reference sequence). It was with 60 Vbeta and 13 Jbeta primers that the PCR ran. Clones were read by immunoSEQ multiplex PCR, and TCRdb kept only the in-frame ones, dropping some. Its table records roughly 100,000 clones. The chain couples TRBV30 to TRBJ2-5; the D gene is possibly TRBD2 (6 bases). The J call may be faulty, since TRBJ2-7 better matches the DNA end. The TCR comes from a woman aged 25 to 39 in good health and CMV-seronegative. Sequenced sample: PBMCs. CDR3 residues: CAWRGLGSYEQYF. Written as DNA, the CDR3 is TGTGCCTGGAGGGGACTGGGGTCCTACGAGCAGTACTTC.